The 4 T cell receptor beta chains listed next were all sequenced from one sample in a study of blood T cell repertoires in COVID-19. Using immunoSEQ multiplex PCR, the repertoire was profiled, and TCRdb retains in-frame clones only, with some absent. Found here are some 150,000 clones, approximately 87% of them singletons; the top ten hold 2.5%. Material: peripheral blood. All receptors come from a man between 45 and 60 years old with active COVID-19.

V usage is TRBV2 and J usage is TRBJ2-1; no clear D. The germline V gene has CDR1 SNHLY and CDR2 FYNNEI. CDR3 length: 11 residues. V was cut by 7 bases and J by 4 bases, with 5 bases left in between. The CDR3 DNA follows: TGTGCCAGCACGGGTTACAATGAGCAGTTCTTC. Amino acid sequence: CASTGYNEQFF.

The chain uses TRBV11-2 and TRBJ2-3; 7 bases map to TRBD2. J lost 6 bases, V lost 5 bases, and 8 bases had no gene match. This CDR3 spans 14 amino acids. The germline CDR1 and CDR2 sequences are SGHAT and FQNNGV. CDR3 residues: CASSPRVGGDTQYF. In DNA, the CDR3 is TGTGCCAGCAGCCCCAGGGTCGGGGGGGATACGCAGTATTTT.

In its sample, this clone was seen once. V is TRBV7-9 and J is TRBJ1-1; no clear D. This CDR3 comprises 12 residues. CDR1 is SEHNR, CDR2 FQNEAQ, per germline (reference sequence). Deletions cut 2 bases from V and 3 bases from J, with 4 bases between. This chain's CDR3 is CASSLIDTEAFF. In DNA, the CDR3 is TGTGCCAGCAGCTTAATCGACACTGAAGCTTTCTTT.

This chain connects TRBV14 to TRBJ2-5; D possibly corresponds to TRBD1 (6 bases). From germline, CDR1 is SGHDN and CDR2 FVKESK. Trimming pared 5 bases from V and 0 bases from J, leaving 16 bases between. The CDR3 runs to 16 residues. The DNA of the CDR3 is TGTGCCAGCAGCAGCTCTGACAGGCTGTACCAAGAGACCCAGTACTTC. Translating it yields CASSSSDRLYQETQYF. The full variable domain, with the rest looked up from reference TRBV14 and TRBJ2-5, is EAGVTQFPSHSVIEKGQTVTLRCDPISGHDNLYWYRRVMGKEIKFLLHFVKESKQDESGMPNNRFLAERTGGTYSTLKVQPAELEDSGVYFCASSSSDRLYQETQYFGPGTRLLVL.